This T cell receptor (beta chain) was captured in a study of blood T cell repertoires in COVID-19. Followed over time, Seattle patients had been enrolled while infection was active. CDR3 length: 16 amino acids. CDR1 MNHEY and CDR2 SMNVEV come from the germline V gene (reference sequence). V dropped 4 bases and J dropped 6 bases, with 18 bases sitting between them. Per the study methods: Estimated nucleated cell counts came from reference gene primer amplification. Sequencing used immunoSEQ multiplex PCR; TCRdb keeps in-frame clones, though not all of them. V and J calls and clone size come straight from that table; D and trimming were deduced from the DNA. Of about 300,000 clones in the sample, under 90% were seen once.

The sample consisted of peripheral blood. This chain connects TRBV27 to TRBJ1-4, with D possibly being TRBD1 (6 bases). The source of this sequence is a woman in her twenties or thirties with COVID-19, enrolled during active disease. The CDR3 DNA reads TGTGCCAGCAGTTACGGACCGGGCTCAGGGGATGAAAAACTGTTTTTT. It encodes CASSYGPGSGDEKLFF.